Below, 26 T cell receptor beta chains from the same sample are listed, as sequenced in a study of T-cell memory formation after mild COVID-19. TCRdb re-analysed the 5' RACE reads in MiXCR, keeping a single row per CDR3 protein. The data contain 350,000 to 450,000 distinct CDR3 sequences, approximately 29% of them singletons. Input material: PBMCs or a T cell subset sorted from them (not recorded which). Receptor source: an adult woman who had mild COVID-19 (a few samples of this study predate the infection). Cell type and time point are not known.

This chain links TRBV7-2 with TRBJ1-2; TRBD1 matches at 9 bases. V shed 10 bases and J 0 bases; nucleotides not matched to a gene: 6. The germline V gene encodes CDR1 SGHTA and CDR2 FQGNSA. This CDR3 is 14 amino acids long. CDR3 loop: CATGQGFPNYGYTF. The DNA for the CDR3 is TGTGCCACCGGACAGGGGTTTCCTAACTATGGCTACACCTTC.

The chain couples TRBV7-9 to TRBJ1-6; D remains unclear. The CDR3 covers 12 residues. Germline lookup yields CDR1 SEHNR and CDR2 FQNEAQ (reference sequence). The V gene lost 3 bases and the J gene lost 10 bases, with 7 bases spanning the gap. The CDR3 reads CASSFGGSPLHF. CDR3 DNA sequence: TGTGCCAGCAGCTTTGGTGGGTCACCCCTCCACTTT.

V is TRBV9 and J is TRBJ2-3; a possible D gene is TRBD2 (6 bases). Germline loops: CDR1 SGDLS, CDR2 YYNGEE. The CDR3 loop spans 15 amino acids. V lost 0 bases and J 2 bases, leaving 10 bases between the germline ends. CDR3 protein: CASSVAGGPTDTQYF. The CDR3 nucleotides are TGTGCCAGCAGCGTAGCTGGAGGGCCCACAGATACGCAGTATTTT.

The genes are TRBV11-2 and TRBJ2-4, with D possibly TRBD1 on 6 matching bases. Germline CDR1 is SGHAT and CDR2 is FQNNGV. Trimming took 4 bases from V and 0 from J, leaving 13 bases between them. The CDR3 totals 16 residues. The CDR3 DNA reads TGTGCCAGCAGCTCCTCGGACAGCATAGCCAAAAACATTCAGTACTTC. Translating gives CASSSSDSIAKNIQYF.

J is TRBJ1-3 and V is TRBV7-2; D unclear. The length of the CDR3 is 12 residues. Trimming shortened V by 4 bases and J by 3 bases, and 4 bases separated the two germline ends. CDR1 and CDR2 from the germline V gene are SGHTA and FQGNSA. The CDR3 spells CASSSFGNTIYF. For the CDR3, the DNA is TGTGCCAGCAGCTCATTTGGAAACACCATATATTTT.

The rearrangement uses TRBV12-3 or TRBV12-4 and TRBJ2-3, with D perhaps matching TRBD1 (6 bases). Trimming took off 6 bases at V and 3 bases at J, with 22 bases between the two ends. The CDR3 consists of 17 residues. The CDR3 bases are TGTGCCAGCAGCCTGGGGGCCAGGTTAATCAGGACAGATACGCAGTATTTT. Its protein is CASSLGARLIRTDTQYF.

J is TRBJ2-3 and V is TRBV7-9; D gene uncertain. Trimming cost V 8 bases and J 4 bases, with 13 bases left between them. The CDR3 runs 13 residues. Germline lookup yields CDR1 SEHNR and CDR2 FQNEAQ (reference sequence). CDR3 sequence reads: CASLRSVADTQYF. The DNA of the CDR3 is TGTGCCAGCCTCCGGTCCGTAGCAGATACGCAGTATTTT.

V usage is TRBV29-1 and J usage is TRBJ2-5; possible D gene TRBD1, 5 bases. The germline gives CDR1 SQVTM, CDR2 ANQGSEA. Trimming left V 2 bases short and J 12 bases short, with 13 bases between. The CDR3 extends over 11 amino acids. The CDR3 sequence: CSVELTVFKYF. Here the CDR3 DNA reads TGCAGCGTTGAACTGACAGTGTTTAAGTACTTC.

The rearrangement joins TRBV20-1 to TRBJ1-2; maybe TRBD1 (6 bases). CDR3 size: 12 residues. V dropped 2 bases and J dropped 6 bases, with 10 bases sitting between them. Germline V lookup: CDR1 DFQATT, CDR2 SNEGSKA (reference sequence). CDR3 DNA sequence: TGCAGTGCTAGACAGGGGTTAGATGGCTACACCTTC. It specifies CSARQGLDGYTF.

This clonotype was counted only a few times. J is TRBJ2-1 and V is TRBV7-2; 12 bases agree with TRBD2. CDR1 and CDR2 (germline): SGHTA, FQGNSA. CDR3 length equals 19 residues. The V and J ends lost 5 bases and 0 bases, in that order; junction bases with no gene match: 11. The CDR3 nucleotides are TGTGCCAGCAGCCCCCAGGGACTAGCGGGTACGAGCTCCTACAATGAGCAGTTCTTC. This sequence encodes CASSPQGLAGTSSYNEQFF.

This clonotype was seen a few times. The chain employs TRBV7-8 and TRBJ2-3, with 7 bases matching TRBD2. Germline V gene sequence: CDR1 SGHVS, CDR2 FQNEAQ. The CDR3 is 17 residues long. V was pared by 5 bases and J by 2 bases, with 13 bases of the junction left unmatched. The CDR3 region has the DNA TGTGCCAGCAGCCCACCGTGGGGGGACTATAACACAGATACGCAGTATTTT. This encodes CASSPPWGDYNTDTQYF.

A few counts support this clonotype. This rearrangement joins TRBV9 to TRBJ2-7, with 8 bases that match TRBD1. Germline CDR1 reads SGDLS; CDR2 reads YYNGEE. V lost 0 bases and J lost 7; bases outside the gene matches: 6. The CDR3 is 14 residues long. This CDR3 reads CASSVGDRSIEQYF. The CDR3 region has the DNA TGTGCCAGCAGCGTAGGGGACAGGAGTATTGAGCAGTACTTC.

The CDR3 region is CASSLARGGGETQYF. The CDR3 nucleotides are TGTGCCAGCAGCTTAGCGCGAGGGGGAGGTGAGACCCAGTACTTC. The chain joins TRBV7-2 to TRBJ2-5, with D perhaps assigned TRBD1 or TRBD2 (6 bases each). In germline, CDR1 is SGHTA, CDR2 FQGNSA. Between the trimmed V and J ends, which lost 0 bases and 5 bases, there was a span of 13 bases. The CDR3 extends over 15 amino acids.

The chain joins TRBV4-1 to TRBJ2-5; D might be TRBD2 (5 bases). Germline lookup yields CDR1 MGHRA and CDR2 YSYEKL. This CDR3 is built from 15 residues. The V gene lost 4 bases and the J gene lost 4 bases, with 16 bases spanning the gap. The CDR3 sequence: CASSPFDPAGETQYF. DNA for the CDR3: TGCGCCAGCAGCCCTTTCGACCCCGCGGGAGAGACCCAGTACTTC.

This clonotype was recorded a few times. The chain carries TRBV7-2 and TRBJ2-1; 12 nucleotides line up with TRBD2. V shed 5 bases, J shed 0 bases, and the junction held 8 bases outside the gene matches. Per germline, CDR1 SGHTA and CDR2 FQGNSA. This CDR3 has 18 residues. This CDR3 reads CASSKRLLAGGSYNEQFF. For the CDR3, the DNA is TGTGCCAGCAGCAAAAGGCTACTAGCGGGAGGCTCCTACAATGAGCAGTTCTTC.

This chain connects TRBV7-6 to TRBJ2-5; no definite D call. V was cut by 5 bases and J by 1 base, with 8 bases left in between. Germline CDR1 and CDR2: SGHVS and FNYEAQ. The CDR3 is 13 residues long. The chain's CDR3 is CASSVRVQETQYF. The CDR3, as DNA: TGTGCCAGCAGCGTAAGGGTCCAAGAGACCCAGTACTTC. Combining the CDR3 with reference TRBV7-6 and TRBJ2-5 gives the whole variable domain GAGVSQSPRYKVTKRGQDVALRCDPISGHVSLYWYRQALGQGPEFLTYFNYEAQQDKSGLPNDRFSAERPEGSISTLTIQRTEQRDSAMYRCASSVRVQETQYFGPGTRLLVL.

CDR3 region: CASSVASGSREQFF. The CDR3 DNA reads as TGTGCCAGCAGTGTGGCTAGCGGGAGTCGCGAGCAGTTCTTC. V is TRBV9 and J is TRBJ2-1, with 10 positions matching TRBD2. J gave up 10 bases and V 5 bases, and 9 bases lay outside the gene matches. Germline V gene lookup returns CDR1 SGDLS and CDR2 YYNGEE. The CDR3 extends over 14 amino acids. Variable domain in full (rest from reference TRBV9 and TRBJ2-1): DSGVTQTPKHLITATGQRVTLRCSPRSGDLSVYWYQQSLDQGLQFLIQYYNGEERAKGNILERFSAQQFPDLHSELNLSSLELGDSALYFCASSVASGSREQFFGPGTRLTVL.

This clonotype has a count of ten or more. The V gene is TRBV12-3 or TRBV12-4, the J gene TRBJ1-2; maybe TRBD1 (5 bases). There are 15 residues in the CDR3. Trimming pared 5 bases from V and 4 bases from J, leaving 17 bases between. This CDR3 is CASSRVRDAFYGYTF. CDR3 nucleotide sequence: TGTGCCAGCAGTCGTGTCCGGGACGCTTTCTATGGCTACACCTTC.

The chain employs TRBV9 and TRBJ2-3; D is tentatively TRBD1 or TRBD2 (6 bases each). CDR3 length equals 15 residues. Trimming pared 4 bases from V and 4 bases from J, leaving 16 bases between. CDR1 SGDLS and CDR2 YYNGEE come from the germline V gene. The CDR3 DNA is TGTGCCAGCAGCTTGTGGGGGGCCGAGGCAGATACGCAGTATTTT. It encodes CASSLWGAEADTQYF. Filled out from reference TRBV9 and TRBJ2-3, the complete variable domain reads DSGVTQTPKHLITATGQRVTLRCSPRSGDLSVYWYQQSLDQGLQFLIQYYNGEERAKGNILERFSAQQFPDLHSELNLSSLELGDSALYFCASSLWGAEADTQYFGPGTRLTVL.

The chain links TRBV6-5 to TRBJ2-6; tentatively, D is TRBD2 (7 bases). The length of the CDR3 is 15 residues. CDR1 is MNHEY and CDR2 is SVGAGI in the germline V gene. V lost 6 bases to trimming and J lost 4 bases, with 13 bases between them. As DNA, the CDR3 is TGTGCCAGCAGCCAAGGGGGGGAAGGGGCCAACGTCCTGACTTTC. Translated, it gives CASSQGGEGANVLTF.

V usage is TRBV7-3 and J usage is TRBJ1-6; D gene uncertain. Looked up from germline, CDR1 is SGHTA and CDR2 is FQGTGA. The CDR3 covers 13 residues. Trimming removed 2 bases at V and 13 bases at J, with 12 bases between. CDR3 coding DNA: TGTGCCAGCAGCTTAGCCGGGAACGGGCCCCTCCACTTT. This translates into CASSLAGNGPLHF.

Ten or more counts support this clonotype. The J gene is TRBJ2-7, the V gene TRBV20-1; TRBD2 matches at 7 bases. After removal of 5 bases from V and 9 bases from J, the junction contained 19 bases not matched to a gene. This CDR3 region has 15 residues. CDR1 is DFQATT and CDR2 is SNEGSKA in the germline V gene (reference sequence). The chain's CDR3 is CSASVSGGRIARQYF. CDR3 sequence (DNA): TGCAGTGCTTCGGTCTCGGGCGGGAGAATAGCTCGGCAGTACTTC.

This clonotype occurred a few times. The chain couples TRBV7-8 to TRBJ2-1, with D unclear. The germline V gene encodes CDR1 SGHVS and CDR2 FQNEAQ. Trimming left V 3 bases short and J 0 bases short, with 12 bases between. This CDR3 is 16 amino acids long. CDR3 bases: TGTGCCAGCAGCTTGGGCGGCCCGGGCTCCTACAATGAGCAGTTCTTC. It codes for CASSLGGPGSYNEQFF.

The chain has TRBV6-5 and TRBJ1-1, with 9 bases that match TRBD1. The CDR3 sequence is 14 residues long. Germline V CDR1 and CDR2: MNHEY, SVGAGI. Unmatched junction bases numbered 3, after V lost 6 bases and J lost 1 base. The CDR3 region has the DNA TGTGCCAGCAGCGGGGACAGGGCGAACACTGAAGCTTTCTTT. As protein: CASSGDRANTEAFF.

CDR3 amino acids: CASSRGTGGPYEQYF. The CDR3 coding sequence is TGTGCCAGCAGCCGAGGAACGGGAGGGCCCTACGAGCAGTACTTC. The gene calls are TRBV7-2 and TRBJ2-7, with TRBD2 matching over 8 bases. This CDR3 region has 15 residues. After removal of 5 bases from V and 2 bases from J, the junction contained 8 bases not matched to a gene. Germline CDR1 SGHTA, CDR2 FQGNSA.

This chain connects TRBV5-1 to TRBJ2-2; D is unresolved. Per the germline V gene, CDR1 is SGHRS and CDR2 is YFSETQ. Between the trimmed V and J ends, which lost 1 base and 5 bases, there was a span of 6 bases. This CDR3 has 13 residues. CDR3 residues: CASSLRVTGELFF. CDR3 nucleotides: TGCGCCAGCAGCTTGAGGGTTACCGGGGAGCTGTTTTTT.